This is a list of T cell receptor beta chains from one sample in a study of cytomegalovirus exposure and HLA in healthy donors. Sequencing used immunoSEQ multiplex PCR; TCRdb keeps in-frame clones, though not all of them. Of hundreds of thousands of clones detected, around 79% appear once; the ten largest clones hold 1.5% to 2%. Sample: PBMCs. The origin of the receptors is a man younger than 30 in good health and CMV-seronegative. Both conserved end residues are part of each CDR3. Fields, in order: D gene, J gene, clone size, V gene, CDR3 protein, CDR3 DNA. A D gene is named only where the DNA matches it firmly. Not every row has a clone size; where given, it reads once, few, many or a size class.

>NA|TRBJ1-1|few|TRBV6-6
CASSYGGSEAFF
TGTGCCAGCAGTTACGGGGGCTCTGAAGCTTTCTTT
>TRBD2|TRBJ2-6|NA|TRBV7-9
CASSRGLAGEAGANVLTF
TGTGCCAGCAGCCGGGGACTAGCGGGAGAAGCTGGGGCCAACGTCCTGACTTTC
>NA|TRBJ1-6|NA|TRBV21-1
CARHKRGNSPLHF
TGTGCCAGGCATAAGAGGGGGAATTCACCCCTCCACTTT
>NA|TRBJ1-2|NA|TRBV25-1
CASSERYGYTF
TGTGCCAGCAGTGAACGCTATGGCTACACCTTC
>NA|TRBJ1-1|NA|TRBV7-3
CASSSQGNTEAFF
TGTGCCAGCAGCTCGCAGGGGAACACTGAAGCTTTCTTT
>TRBD1|TRBJ2-7|NA|TRBV7-7
CASSLEQGASYEQYF
TGTGCTAGCAGCTTAGAACAGGGGGCGAGTTACGAGCAGTACTTC
>NA|TRBJ2-2|NA|TRBV7-9
CASSLVGPLEAGELFF
TGTGCCAGCAGCTTAGTTGGCCCGCTAGAGGCCGGGGAGCTGTTTTTT
>NA|TRBJ2-7|once|TRBV11-2
CASSSDGSLSYEQYF
TGTGCCAGCAGCTCTGACGGGAGTCTATCCTACGAGCAGTACTTC
>TRBD2|TRBJ2-3|NA|TRBV4-3
CASSQTSSGSMSDTQYF
TGCGCCAGCAGCCAGACCTCTAGCGGGAGTATGTCAGATACGCAGTATTTT
>NA|TRBJ1-1|NA|TRBV6-5
CASKRSMNTEAFF
TGTGCCAGCAAGAGGTCCATGAACACTGAAGCTTTCTTT
>NA|TRBJ2-5|NA|TRBV11-1
CASSLDPRGETQYF
TGTGCCAGCAGCTTAGATCCCCGGGGAGAGACCCAGTACTTC
>NA|TRBJ1-5|NA|TRBV29-1
CSVGVTSGNQPQHF
TGCAGCGTTGGTGTGACTTCGGGCAATCAGCCCCAGCATTTT
>TRBD1|TRBJ1-2|NA|TRBV5-4
CASSWDSGYGYTF
TGTGCCAGCAGCTGGGACAGTGGGTATGGCTACACCTTC
>NA|TRBJ2-7|NA|TRBV28
CASSSTGIYEQYF
TGTGCCAGCAGTTCAACAGGGATCTACGAGCAGTACTTC
>TRBD1|TRBJ1-1|NA|TRBV7-9
CASSRTGASWMNTEAFF
TGTGCCAGCAGCCGGACAGGCGCAAGCTGGATGAACACTGAAGCTTTCTTT
>NA|TRBJ2-7|NA|TRBV28
CASSDGHPYEQYF
TGTGCCAGTTCGGATGGACACCCCTACGAGCAGTACTTC
>TRBD1|TRBJ1-1|NA|TRBV11-3
CASTQSQGAGTEAFF
TGTGCCAGCACCCAGAGTCAGGGGGCAGGGACTGAAGCTTTCTTT
>TRBD1|TRBJ1-5|NA|TRBV6-1
CASSGDRVSNQPQHF
TGTGCCAGCAGTGGGGACAGGGTAAGCAATCAGCCCCAGCATTTT
>TRBD1|TRBJ1-1|NA|TRBV11-3
CASSEGTGKAFF
TGTGCCAGCAGCGAGGGGACAGGGAAAGCTTTCTTT
>NA|TRBJ2-1|NA|TRBV27
CASSLPGGPLYNEQFF
TGTGCCAGCAGTTTGCCAGGGGGGCCCCTATACAATGAGCAGTTCTTC
>NA|TRBJ1-1|few|TRBV7-9
CASSRGPEAFF
TGTGCCAGCAGCCGTGGCCCTGAAGCTTTCTTT
>NA|TRBJ2-7|NA|TRBV18
CASSPGLPSIYEQYF
TGTGCCAGCTCACCCGGACTACCCTCTATTTACGAGCAGTACTTC
>TRBD1|TRBJ2-7|many|TRBV5-1
CASSFPGTGDREQYF
TGCGCCAGCAGCTTTCCGGGGACAGGGGACCGCGAGCAGTACTTC
>TRBD1|TRBJ2-5|NA|TRBV7-7
CASSQGAQETQYF
TGTGCTAGCAGCCAGGGGGCCCAAGAGACCCAGTACTTC
>TRBD1|TRBJ1-3|few|TRBV11-3
CASSFGQGVNTIYF
TGTGCCAGCAGCTTCGGACAGGGGGTGAACACCATATATTTT
>TRBD1|TRBJ1-2|few|TRBV14
CASRMAGGSGYTF
TGTGCCAGCAGGATGGCAGGGGGAAGCGGCTACACCTTC
>TRBD1|TRBJ1-4|NA|TRBV2
CASSGDSYEKLFF
TGTGCCAGCAGTGGGGACAGTTATGAAAAACTGTTTTTT
>NA|TRBJ1-1|few|TRBV30
CAWSEVARGNAEAFF
TGTGCCTGGAGTGAGGTGGCCCGCGGAAACGCTGAAGCTTTCTTT
>TRBD1|TRBJ1-5|few|TRBV5-6
CASSSSWDRVNQPQHF
TGTGCCAGCAGCTCCAGTTGGGACAGGGTCAATCAGCCCCAGCATTTT
>TRBD1|TRBJ1-2|NA|TRBV7-2
CASSLSWDREGYTF
TGTGCCAGCAGCTTGAGCTGGGACAGGGAGGGCTACACCTTC
>NA|TRBJ2-1|NA|TRBV6-5
CASSYSQGAYNEQFF
TGTGCCAGCAGTTACTCTCAAGGGGCCTACAATGAGCAGTTCTTC
>TRBD2|TRBJ2-3|NA|TRBV19
CASSIEGRLAGITDTQYF
TGTGCCAGTAGTATCGAAGGCCGCCTAGCGGGGATCACAGATACGCAGTATTTT
>TRBD1|TRBJ1-1|once|TRBV7-2
CASTITQGSTEAFF
TGTGCCAGCACCATTACACAGGGGAGCACTGAAGCTTTCTTT
>TRBD2|TRBJ2-1|NA|TRBV11-2
CASSLDGLAGSSYNEQFF
TGTGCCAGCAGCTTAGATGGACTAGCGGGGAGCTCCTACAATGAGCAGTTCTTC
>NA|TRBJ2-7|NA|TRBV1
CTSSPTKRRAHEQYF
TGCACCAGCAGCCCAACAAAAAGGAGGGCACACGAGCAGTACTTC
>NA|TRBJ1-1|few|TRBV5-1
CASSFQPAQGTEAFF
TGCGCCAGCAGCTTCCAGCCGGCCCAGGGGACTGAAGCTTTCTTT
>TRBD2|TRBJ2-7|NA|TRBV4-1
CASSQGLRTSDSYEQYF
TGCGCCAGCAGCCAAGGCCTGAGGACTAGCGATTCGTACGAGCAGTACTTC
>NA|TRBJ1-5|NA|TRBV6-6
CASSYSSRYSNQPQHF
TGTGCCAGCAGTTACTCATCCAGGTATAGCAATCAGCCCCAGCATTTT
>TRBD2|TRBJ2-1|NA|TRBV29-1
CSVESSGSHNEQFF
TGCAGCGTTGAGTCTAGCGGCAGCCACAATGAGCAGTTCTTC
>TRBD2|TRBJ2-1|few|TRBV29-1
CSVGGGLAGVFPKGEQFF
TGCAGCGTTGGGGGGGGACTAGCGGGAGTGTTCCCCAAGGGCGAGCAGTTCTTC
>NA|TRBJ2-1|NA|TRBV7-2
CASSLSRSFYNEQFF
TGTGCCAGCAGCTTAAGCCGAAGCTTCTACAATGAGCAGTTCTTC
>NA|TRBJ2-1|NA|TRBV7-8
CASSLWTNEQFF
TGTGCCAGCAGCTTATGGACTAATGAGCAGTTCTTC
>TRBD1|TRBJ2-1|NA|TRBV4-3
CASSQEGTGDRNEQFF
TGCGCCAGCAGCCAAGAGGGGACAGGGGACCGCAATGAGCAGTTCTTC
>NA|TRBJ2-7|NA|TRBV18
CASSPLGGVLYYEQYF
TGTGCCAGCTCACCATTGGGCGGGGTCTTGTACTACGAGCAGTACTTC
>TRBD1|TRBJ2-1|NA|TRBV9
CASSVGDRSYNEQFF
TGTGCCAGCAGCGTCGGGGACAGATCCTACAATGAGCAGTTCTTC